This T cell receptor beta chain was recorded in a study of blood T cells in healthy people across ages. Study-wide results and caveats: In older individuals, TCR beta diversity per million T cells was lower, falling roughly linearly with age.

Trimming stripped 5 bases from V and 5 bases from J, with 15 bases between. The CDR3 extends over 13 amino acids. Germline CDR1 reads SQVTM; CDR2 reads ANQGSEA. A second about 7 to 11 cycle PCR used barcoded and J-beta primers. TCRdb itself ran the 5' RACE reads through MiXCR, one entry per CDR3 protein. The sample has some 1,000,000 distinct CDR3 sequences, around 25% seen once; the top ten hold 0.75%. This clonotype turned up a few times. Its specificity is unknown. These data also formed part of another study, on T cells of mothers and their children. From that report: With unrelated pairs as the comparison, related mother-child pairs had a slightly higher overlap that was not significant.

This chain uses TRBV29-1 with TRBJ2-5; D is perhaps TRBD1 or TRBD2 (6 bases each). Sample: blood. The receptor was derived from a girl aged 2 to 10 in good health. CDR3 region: CSVLEGGSETQYF. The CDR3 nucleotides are TGCAGCGTTCTTGAGGGGGGCTCGGAGACCCAGTACTTC.